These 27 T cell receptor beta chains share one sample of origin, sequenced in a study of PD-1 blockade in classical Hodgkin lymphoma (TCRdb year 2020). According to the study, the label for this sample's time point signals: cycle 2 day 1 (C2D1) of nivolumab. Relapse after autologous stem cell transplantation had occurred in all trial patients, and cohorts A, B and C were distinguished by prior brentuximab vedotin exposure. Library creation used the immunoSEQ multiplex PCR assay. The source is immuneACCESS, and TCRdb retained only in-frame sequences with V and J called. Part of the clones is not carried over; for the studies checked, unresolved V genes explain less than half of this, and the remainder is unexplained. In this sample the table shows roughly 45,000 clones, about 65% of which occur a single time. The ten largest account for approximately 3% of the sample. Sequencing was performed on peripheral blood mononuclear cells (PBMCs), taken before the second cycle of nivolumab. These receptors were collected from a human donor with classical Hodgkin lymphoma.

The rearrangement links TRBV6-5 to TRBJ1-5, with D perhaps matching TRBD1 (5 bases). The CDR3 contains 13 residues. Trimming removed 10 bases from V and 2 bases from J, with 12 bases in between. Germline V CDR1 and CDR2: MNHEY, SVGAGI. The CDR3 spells CATRDSRNQPQHF. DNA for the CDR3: TGTGCCACCCGAGACAGCCGCAATCAGCCCCAGCATTTT.

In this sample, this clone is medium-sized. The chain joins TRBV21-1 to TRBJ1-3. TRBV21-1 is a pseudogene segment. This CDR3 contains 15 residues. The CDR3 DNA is TGTGCCAGCAGACAAAAAGGGAGAACTGGAAACACCATATATTTT. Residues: CASRQKGRTGNTIYF.

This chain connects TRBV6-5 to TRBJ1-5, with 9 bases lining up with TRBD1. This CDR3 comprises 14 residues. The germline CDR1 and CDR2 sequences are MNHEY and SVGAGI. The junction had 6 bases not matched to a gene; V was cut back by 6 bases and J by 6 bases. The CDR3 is CASRRTGETQPQHF. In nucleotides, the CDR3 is TGTGCCAGCAGGCGGACAGGGGAAACTCAGCCCCAGCATTTT.

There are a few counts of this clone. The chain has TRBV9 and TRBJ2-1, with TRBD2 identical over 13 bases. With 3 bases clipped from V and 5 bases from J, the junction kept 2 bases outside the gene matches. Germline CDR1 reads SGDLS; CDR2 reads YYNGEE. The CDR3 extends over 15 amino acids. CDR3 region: CASSGGLAGNNEQFF. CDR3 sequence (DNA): TGTGCCAGCAGCGGGGGACTAGCGGGAAACAATGAGCAGTTCTTC.

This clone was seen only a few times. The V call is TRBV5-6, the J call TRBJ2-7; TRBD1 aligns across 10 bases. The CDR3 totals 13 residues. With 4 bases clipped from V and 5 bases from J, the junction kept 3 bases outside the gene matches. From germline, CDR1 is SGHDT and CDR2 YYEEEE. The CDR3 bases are TGTGCCAGCAGCCTCGGACAGGGGGACGAGCAGTACTTC. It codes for CASSLGQGDEQYF.

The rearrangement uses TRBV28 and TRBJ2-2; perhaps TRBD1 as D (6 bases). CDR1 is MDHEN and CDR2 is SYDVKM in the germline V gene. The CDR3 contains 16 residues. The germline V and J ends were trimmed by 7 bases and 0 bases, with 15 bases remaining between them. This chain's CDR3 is CASKDRPLSNTGELFF. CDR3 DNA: TGTGCCAGCAAAGACAGGCCCCTTTCGAACACCGGGGAGCTGTTTTTT.

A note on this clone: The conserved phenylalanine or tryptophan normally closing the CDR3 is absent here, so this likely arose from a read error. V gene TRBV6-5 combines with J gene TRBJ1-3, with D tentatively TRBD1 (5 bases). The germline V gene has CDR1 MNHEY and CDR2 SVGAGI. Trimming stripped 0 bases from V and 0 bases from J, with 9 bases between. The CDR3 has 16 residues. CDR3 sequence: CASSYSGRDSGNTIYL. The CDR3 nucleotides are TGTGCCAGCAGTTACTCTGGCAGGGACTCTGGAAACACCATATATCTT.

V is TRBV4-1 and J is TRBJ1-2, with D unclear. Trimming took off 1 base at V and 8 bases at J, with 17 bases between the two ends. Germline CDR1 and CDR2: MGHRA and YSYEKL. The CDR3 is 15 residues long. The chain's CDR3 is CASSQAPGSVEGYTF. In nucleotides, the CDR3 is TGCGCCAGCAGCCAAGCCCCCGGGTCGGTTGAGGGCTACACCTTC.

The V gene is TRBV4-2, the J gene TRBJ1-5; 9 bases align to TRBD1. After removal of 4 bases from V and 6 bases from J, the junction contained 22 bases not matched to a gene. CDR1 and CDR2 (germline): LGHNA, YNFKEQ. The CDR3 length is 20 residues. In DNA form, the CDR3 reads TGTGCCAGCAGCCCCAGCGCCGTATCCCGGGACAGGGTATGGGGTCAGCCCCAGCATTTT. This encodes CASSPSAVSRDRVWGQPQHF.

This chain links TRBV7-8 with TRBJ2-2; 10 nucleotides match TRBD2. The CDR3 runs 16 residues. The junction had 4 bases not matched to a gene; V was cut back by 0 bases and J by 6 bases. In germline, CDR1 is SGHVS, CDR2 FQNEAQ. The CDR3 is CASSLARGLAAGELFF. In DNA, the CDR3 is TGTGCCAGCAGCTTAGCGCGTGGACTAGCGGCCGGGGAGCTGTTTTTT.

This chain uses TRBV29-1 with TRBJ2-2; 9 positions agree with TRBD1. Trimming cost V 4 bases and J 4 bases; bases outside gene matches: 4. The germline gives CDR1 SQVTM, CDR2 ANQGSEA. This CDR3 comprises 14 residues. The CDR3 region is CSVVDRGATGELFF. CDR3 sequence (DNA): TGCAGCGTTGTGGACAGGGGAGCCACCGGGGAGCTGTTTTTT.

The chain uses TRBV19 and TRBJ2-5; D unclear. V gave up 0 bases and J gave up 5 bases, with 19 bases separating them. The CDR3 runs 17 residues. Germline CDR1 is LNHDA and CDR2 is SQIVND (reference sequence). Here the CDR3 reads CASSIDHGSGVGETQYF. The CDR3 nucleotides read TGTGCCAGTAGTATAGATCATGGTAGTGGGGTCGGGGAGACCCAGTACTTC.

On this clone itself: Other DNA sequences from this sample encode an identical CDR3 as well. CDR3 in amino acids: CASSQDWGETQYF. CDR3 nucleotides: TGCGCCAGCAGCCAAGACTGGGGAGAGACCCAGTACTTC. The rearrangement uses TRBV4-1 and TRBJ2-5; the D is unclear. The ends were cut back, 0 bases at V and 4 bases at J, with 6 bases in the middle. Per germline, CDR1 MGHRA and CDR2 YSYEKL. This CDR3 has 13 amino acids.

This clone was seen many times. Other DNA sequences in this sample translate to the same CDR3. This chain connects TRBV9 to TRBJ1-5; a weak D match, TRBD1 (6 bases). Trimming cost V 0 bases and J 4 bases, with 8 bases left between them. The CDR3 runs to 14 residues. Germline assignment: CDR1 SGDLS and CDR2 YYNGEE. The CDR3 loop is CASSVGQGNQPQHF. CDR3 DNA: TGTGCCAGCAGCGTAGGTCAGGGGAATCAGCCCCAGCATTTT.

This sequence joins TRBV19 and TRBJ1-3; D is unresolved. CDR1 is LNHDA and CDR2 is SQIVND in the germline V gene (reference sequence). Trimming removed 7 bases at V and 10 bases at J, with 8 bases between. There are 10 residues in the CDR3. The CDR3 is CASMAATIYF. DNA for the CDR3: TGTGCCAGTATGGCGGCGACCATATATTTT.

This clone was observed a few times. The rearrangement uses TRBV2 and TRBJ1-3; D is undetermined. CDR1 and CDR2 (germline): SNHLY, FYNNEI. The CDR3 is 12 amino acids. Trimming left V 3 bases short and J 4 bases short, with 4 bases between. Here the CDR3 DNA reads TGTGCCAGCAGTGAGGGAGGAAACACCATATATTTT. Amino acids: CASSEGGNTIYF.

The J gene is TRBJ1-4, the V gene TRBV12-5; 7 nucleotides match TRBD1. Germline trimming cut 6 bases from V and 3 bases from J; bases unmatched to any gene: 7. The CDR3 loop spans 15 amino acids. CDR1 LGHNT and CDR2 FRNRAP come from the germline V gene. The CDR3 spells CASGPGTVANEKLFF. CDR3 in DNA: TGTGCTAGTGGCCCCGGGACAGTGGCTAATGAAAAACTGTTTTTT.

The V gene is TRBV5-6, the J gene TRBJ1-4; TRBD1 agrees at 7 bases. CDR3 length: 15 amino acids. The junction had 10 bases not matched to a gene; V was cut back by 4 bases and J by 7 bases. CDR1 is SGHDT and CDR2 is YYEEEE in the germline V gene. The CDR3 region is CASSTPGGSVEKLFF. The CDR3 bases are TGTGCCAGCAGCACCCCAGGGGGTTCGGTTGAAAAACTGTTTTTT. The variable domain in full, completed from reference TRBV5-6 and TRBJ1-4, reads DAGVTQSPTHLIKTRGQQVTLRCSPKSGHDTVSWYQQALGQGPQFIFQYYEEEERQRGNFPDRFSGHQFPNYSSELNVNALLLGDSALYLCASSTPGGSVEKLFFGSGTQLSVL.

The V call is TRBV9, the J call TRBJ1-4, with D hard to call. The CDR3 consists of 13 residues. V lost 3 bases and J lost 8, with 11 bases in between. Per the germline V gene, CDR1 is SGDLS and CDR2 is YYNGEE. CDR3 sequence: CASSGGDWEKLFF. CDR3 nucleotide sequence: TGTGCCAGCAGCGGAGGCGATTGGGAAAAACTGTTTTTT.

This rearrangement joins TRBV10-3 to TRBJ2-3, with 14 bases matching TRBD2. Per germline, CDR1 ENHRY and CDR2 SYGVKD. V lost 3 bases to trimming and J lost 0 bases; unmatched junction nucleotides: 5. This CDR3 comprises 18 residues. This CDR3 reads CAISDRLAGGPSTDTQYF. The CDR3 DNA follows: TGTGCCATCAGTGATCGACTAGCGGGAGGGCCGAGCACAGATACGCAGTATTTT.

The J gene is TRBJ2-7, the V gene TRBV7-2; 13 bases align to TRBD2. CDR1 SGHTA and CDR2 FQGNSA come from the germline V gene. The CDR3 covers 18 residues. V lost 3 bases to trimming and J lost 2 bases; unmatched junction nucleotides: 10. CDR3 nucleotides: TGTGCCAGCAGCTTGCTGGGACTAGCGGGAAGTGGAACCTACGAGCAGTACTTC. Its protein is CASSLLGLAGSGTYEQYF.

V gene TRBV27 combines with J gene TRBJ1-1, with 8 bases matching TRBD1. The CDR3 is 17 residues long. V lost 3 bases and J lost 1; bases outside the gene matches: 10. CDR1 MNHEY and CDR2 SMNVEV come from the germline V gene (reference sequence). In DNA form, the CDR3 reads TGTGCCAGCAGTTTGCAGGACAGGGTTGGGACGAACACTGAAGCTTTCTTT. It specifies CASSLQDRVGTNTEAFF.

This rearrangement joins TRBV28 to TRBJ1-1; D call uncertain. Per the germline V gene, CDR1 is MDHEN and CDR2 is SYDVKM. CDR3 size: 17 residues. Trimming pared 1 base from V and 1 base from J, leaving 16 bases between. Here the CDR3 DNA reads TGTGCCAGCAGTTTATATTTTTTGGCTGGGGAGAACACTGAAGCTTTCTTT. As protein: CASSLYFLAGENTEAFF. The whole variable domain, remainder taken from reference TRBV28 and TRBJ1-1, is DVKVTQSSRYLVKRTGEKVFLECVQDMDHENMFWYRQDPGLGLRLIYFSYDVKMKEKGDIPEGYSVSREKKERFSLILESASTNQTSMYLCASSLYFLAGENTEAFFGQGTRLTVV.

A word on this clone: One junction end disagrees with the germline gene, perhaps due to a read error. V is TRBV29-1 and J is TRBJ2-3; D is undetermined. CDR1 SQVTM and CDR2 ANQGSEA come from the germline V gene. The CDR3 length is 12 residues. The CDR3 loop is CTVSTSTDTQYF. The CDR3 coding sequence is TGCACCGTTTCGACTAGCACAGATACGCAGTATTTT.

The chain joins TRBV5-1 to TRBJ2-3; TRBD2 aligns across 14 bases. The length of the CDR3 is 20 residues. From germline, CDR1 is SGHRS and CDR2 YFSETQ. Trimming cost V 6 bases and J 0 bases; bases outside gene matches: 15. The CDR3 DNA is TGCGCCAGCAAAACCTGGGGACTAGCGGGGGCTACCTCTAGCACAGATACGCAGTATTTT. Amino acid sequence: CASKTWGLAGATSSTDTQYF.

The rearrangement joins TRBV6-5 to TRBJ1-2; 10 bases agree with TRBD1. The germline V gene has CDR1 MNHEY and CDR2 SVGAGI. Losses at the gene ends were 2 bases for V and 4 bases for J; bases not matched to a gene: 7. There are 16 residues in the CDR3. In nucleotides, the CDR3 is TGTGCCAGCAGTTACCTGAGGACAGGGGGAAGCTATGGCTACACCTTC. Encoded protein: CASSYLRTGGSYGYTF.

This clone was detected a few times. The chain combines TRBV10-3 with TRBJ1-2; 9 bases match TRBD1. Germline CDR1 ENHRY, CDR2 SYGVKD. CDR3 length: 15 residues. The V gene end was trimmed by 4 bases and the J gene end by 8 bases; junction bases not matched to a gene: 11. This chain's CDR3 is CAISGTGEKTEGYTF. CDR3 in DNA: TGTGCCATCAGTGGGACAGGGGAAAAGACGGAGGGCTACACCTTC.